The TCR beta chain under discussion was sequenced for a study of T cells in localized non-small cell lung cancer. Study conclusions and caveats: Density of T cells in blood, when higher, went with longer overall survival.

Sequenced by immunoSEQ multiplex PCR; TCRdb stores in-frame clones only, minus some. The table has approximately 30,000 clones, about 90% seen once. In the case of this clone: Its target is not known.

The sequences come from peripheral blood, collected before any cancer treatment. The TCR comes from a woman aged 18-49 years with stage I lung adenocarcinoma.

The chain's CDR3 is CASSLDYRSYNEQFF. The CDR3 region has the DNA TGTGCCAGCAGCTTAGACTACCGCTCCTACAATGAGCAGTTCTTC. This chain connects TRBV2 to TRBJ2-1; D is possibly TRBD2 (5 bases). Germline CDR1 and CDR2: SNHLY and FYNNEI. The V end was cut by 6 bases, the J end by 0 bases, with 12 bases between. The CDR3 is made up of 15 amino acids.